This T cell receptor (beta chain) was sequenced in a study of T-cell reconstitution after alpha-beta-depleted transplantation in children. Researchers prepared the TCRbeta library using unique molecular identifiers, the study reports. TCRdb re-called the PCR reads through MiXCR, storing one row per CDR3 protein. The sample lists 900,000 or so distinct CDR3 sequences; roughly 15% were seen once. Study-wide points: Alpha-beta T cells about two months after transplant reportedly derived from several hundred expanded graft clones. A year had passed since transplant, and T-cell counts and diversity by then came mostly from newly produced T cells. Some patients showed high day-60 TCRbeta diversity, which derived from surviving recipient T cells and thymic progenitors.

CDR3 length equals 15 residues. CDR1 is SGHAT, CDR2 FQNNGV, per germline. The junction had 8 bases not matched to a gene; V was cut back by 5 bases and J by 3 bases. Worth noting for this clonotype: Its antigen is not identified.

The TCR was taken from a male patient under 18 who had a stem cell transplant for acute lymphoblastic leukemia, so the T cells may come from the graft donor. V usage is TRBV11-2 and J usage is TRBJ2-3; 7 bases agree with TRBD2. Sequenced here: PBMCs, mostly from graft donor cells, sampled 360 days after TCRalphabeta/CD19-depleted stem cell transplant. Here the CDR3 DNA reads TGTGCCAGCAGCGGAGGGAGGGCGAGAACAGATACGCAGTATTTT. Translated: CASSGGRARTDTQYF.